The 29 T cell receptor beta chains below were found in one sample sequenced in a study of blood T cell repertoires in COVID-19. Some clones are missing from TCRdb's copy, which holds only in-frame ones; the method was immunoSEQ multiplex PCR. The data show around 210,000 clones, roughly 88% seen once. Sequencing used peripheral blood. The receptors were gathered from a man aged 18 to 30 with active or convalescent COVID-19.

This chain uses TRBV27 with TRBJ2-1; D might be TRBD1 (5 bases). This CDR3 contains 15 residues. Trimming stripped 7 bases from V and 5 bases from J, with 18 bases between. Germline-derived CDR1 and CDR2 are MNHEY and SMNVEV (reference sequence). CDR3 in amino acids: CASIGQGLLDNEQFF. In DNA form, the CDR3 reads TGTGCCAGCATCGGCCAGGGCCTTTTAGACAATGAGCAGTTCTTC.

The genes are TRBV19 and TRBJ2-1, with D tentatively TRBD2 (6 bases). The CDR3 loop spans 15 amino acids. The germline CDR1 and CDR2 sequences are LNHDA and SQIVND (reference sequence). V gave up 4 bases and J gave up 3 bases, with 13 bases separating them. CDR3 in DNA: TGTGCCAGTAGTACCCCTCGCGGGGTCTACAATGAGCAGTTCTTC. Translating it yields CASSTPRGVYNEQFF.

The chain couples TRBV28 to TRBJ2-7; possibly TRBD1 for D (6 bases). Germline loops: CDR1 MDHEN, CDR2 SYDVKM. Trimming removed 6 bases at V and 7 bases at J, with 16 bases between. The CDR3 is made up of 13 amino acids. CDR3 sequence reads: CASSLGQMREQYF. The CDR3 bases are TGTGCCAGCAGCCTAGGACAGATGAGGGAGCAGTACTTC.

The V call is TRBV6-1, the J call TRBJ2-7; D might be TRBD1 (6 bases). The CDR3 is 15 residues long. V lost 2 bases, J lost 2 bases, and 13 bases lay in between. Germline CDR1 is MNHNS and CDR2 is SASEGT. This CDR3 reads CASSELSGVAYEQYF. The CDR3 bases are TGTGCCAGCAGTGAATTATCAGGGGTGGCCTACGAGCAGTACTTC.

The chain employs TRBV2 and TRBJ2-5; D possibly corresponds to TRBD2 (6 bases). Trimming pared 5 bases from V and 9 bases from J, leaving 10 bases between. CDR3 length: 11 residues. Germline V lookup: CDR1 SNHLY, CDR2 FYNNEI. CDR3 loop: CASSQSGAQYF. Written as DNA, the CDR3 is TGTGCCAGCAGTCAATCGGGGGCCCAGTACTTC. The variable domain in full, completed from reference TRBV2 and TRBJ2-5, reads EPEVTQTPSHQVTQMGQEVILRCVPISNHLYFYWYRQILGQKVEFLVSFYNNEISEKSEIFDDQFSVERPDGSNFTLKIRSTKLEDSAMYFCASSQSGAQYFGPGTRLLVL.

CDR3 amino acids: CASSWTSDRGSYEQYF. DNA for the CDR3: TGCGCCAGCAGCTGGACCTCGGACAGGGGATCCTACGAGCAGTACTTC. The rearrangement uses TRBV5-1 and TRBJ2-7, with 9 positions matching TRBD1. Germline V CDR1 and CDR2: SGHRS, YFSETQ. CDR3 length: 16 residues. Trimming removed 3 bases from V and 1 base from J; junction bases left unmatched: 8.

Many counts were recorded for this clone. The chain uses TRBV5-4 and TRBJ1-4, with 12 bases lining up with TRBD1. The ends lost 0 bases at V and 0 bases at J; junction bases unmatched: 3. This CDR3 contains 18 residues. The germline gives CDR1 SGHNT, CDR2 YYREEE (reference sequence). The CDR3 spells CASSLDGTGGPTNEKLFF. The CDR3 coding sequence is TGTGCCAGCAGCTTGGATGGGACAGGGGGCCCAACTAATGAAAAACTGTTTTTT.

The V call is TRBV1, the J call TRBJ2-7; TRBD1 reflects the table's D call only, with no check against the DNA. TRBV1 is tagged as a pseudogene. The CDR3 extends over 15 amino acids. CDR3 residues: CTSSQGYRALYEQYF. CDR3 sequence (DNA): TGCACCAGCAGCCAAGGCTACAGGGCTCTCTACGAGCAGTACTTC.

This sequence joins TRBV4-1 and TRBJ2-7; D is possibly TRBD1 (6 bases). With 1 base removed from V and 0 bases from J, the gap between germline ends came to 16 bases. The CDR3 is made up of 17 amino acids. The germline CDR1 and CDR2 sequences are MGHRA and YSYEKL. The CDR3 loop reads CASSQVGGQRVSYEQYF. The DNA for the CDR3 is TGCGCCAGCAGCCAAGTAGGGGGACAAAGGGTCTCCTACGAGCAGTACTTC.

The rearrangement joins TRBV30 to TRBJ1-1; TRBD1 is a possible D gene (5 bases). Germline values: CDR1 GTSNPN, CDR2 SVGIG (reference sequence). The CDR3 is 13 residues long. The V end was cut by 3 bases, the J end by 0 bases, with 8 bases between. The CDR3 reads CAWRDNMNTEAFF. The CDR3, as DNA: TGTGCCTGGAGGGACAACATGAACACTGAAGCTTTCTTT.

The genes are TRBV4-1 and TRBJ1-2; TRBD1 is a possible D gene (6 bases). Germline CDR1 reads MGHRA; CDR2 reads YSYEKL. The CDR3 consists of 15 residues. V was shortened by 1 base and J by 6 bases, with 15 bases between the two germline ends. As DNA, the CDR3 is TGCGCCAGCAGCCAAGCCTGGGGGGGCGCGAATGGCTACACCTTC. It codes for CASSQAWGGANGYTF.

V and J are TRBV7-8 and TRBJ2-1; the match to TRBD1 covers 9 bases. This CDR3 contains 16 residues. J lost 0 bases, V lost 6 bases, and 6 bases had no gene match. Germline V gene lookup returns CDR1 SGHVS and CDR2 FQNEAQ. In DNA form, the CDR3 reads TGTGCCAGCAGAGAGACAGGGGGGGTCTCCTACAATGAGCAGTTCTTC. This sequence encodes CASRETGGVSYNEQFF.

This CDR3 is CASSSGLAGDGNTGELFF. CDR3 DNA sequence: TGTGCCAGCAGCTCCGGACTAGCGGGAGACGGAAACACCGGGGAGCTGTTTTTT. The chain uses TRBV13 and TRBJ2-2, with 13 positions matching TRBD2. Germline V CDR1 and CDR2: PRHDT, FYEKMQ (reference sequence). After removal of 4 bases from V and 2 bases from J, the junction contained 7 bases not matched to a gene. The CDR3 runs to 18 residues.

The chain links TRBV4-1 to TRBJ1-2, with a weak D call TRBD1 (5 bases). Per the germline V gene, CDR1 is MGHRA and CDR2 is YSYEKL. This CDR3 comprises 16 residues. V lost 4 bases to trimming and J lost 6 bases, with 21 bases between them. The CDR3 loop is CASSRNSLGGDDGYTF. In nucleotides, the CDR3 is TGCGCCAGCAGCCGCAACAGCCTGGGAGGGGACGATGGCTACACCTTC.

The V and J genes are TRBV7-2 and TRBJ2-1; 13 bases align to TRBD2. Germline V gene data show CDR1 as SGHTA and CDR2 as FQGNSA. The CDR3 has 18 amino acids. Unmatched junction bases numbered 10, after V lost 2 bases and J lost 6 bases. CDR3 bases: TGTGCCAGCAGCTTATACCCCCAACTAGCGGGAGGGTCCAATGAGCAGTTCTTC. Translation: CASSLYPQLAGGSNEQFF. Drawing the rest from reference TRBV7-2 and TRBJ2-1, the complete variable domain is GAGVSQSPSNKVTEKGKDVELRCDPISGHTALYWYRQSLGQGLEFLIYFQGNSAPDKSGLPSDRFSAERTGGSVSTLTIQRTQQEDSAVYLCASSLYPQLAGGSNEQFFGPGTRLTVL.

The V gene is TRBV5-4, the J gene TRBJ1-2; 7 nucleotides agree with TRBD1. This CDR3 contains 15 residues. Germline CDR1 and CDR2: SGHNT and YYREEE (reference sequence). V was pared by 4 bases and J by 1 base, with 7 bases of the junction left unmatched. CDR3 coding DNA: TGTGCCAGCAGCCCGGGGACAGTTCGTAACTATGGCTACACCTTC. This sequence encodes CASSPGTVRNYGYTF.

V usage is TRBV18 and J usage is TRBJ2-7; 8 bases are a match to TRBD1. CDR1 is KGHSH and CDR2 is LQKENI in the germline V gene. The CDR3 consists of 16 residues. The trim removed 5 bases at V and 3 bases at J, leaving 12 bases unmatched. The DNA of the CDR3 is TGTGCCAGCTCAAGCCGGACAGGGACAGAGGGCTACGAGCAGTACTTC. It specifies CASSSRTGTEGYEQYF.

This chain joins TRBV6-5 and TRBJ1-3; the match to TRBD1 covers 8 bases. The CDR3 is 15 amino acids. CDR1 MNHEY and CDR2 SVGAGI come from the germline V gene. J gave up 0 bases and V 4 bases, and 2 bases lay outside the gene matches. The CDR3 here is CASSSGQGSGNTIYF. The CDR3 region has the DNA TGTGCCAGCAGTTCCGGACAGGGCTCTGGAAACACCATATATTTT.

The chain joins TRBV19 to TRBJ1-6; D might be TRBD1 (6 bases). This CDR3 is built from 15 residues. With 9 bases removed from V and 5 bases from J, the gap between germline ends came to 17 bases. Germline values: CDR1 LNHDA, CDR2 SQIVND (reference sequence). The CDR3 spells CASETGASDNSPLHF. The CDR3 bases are TGTGCCAGCGAGACAGGCGCCAGCGATAATTCACCCCTCCACTTT.

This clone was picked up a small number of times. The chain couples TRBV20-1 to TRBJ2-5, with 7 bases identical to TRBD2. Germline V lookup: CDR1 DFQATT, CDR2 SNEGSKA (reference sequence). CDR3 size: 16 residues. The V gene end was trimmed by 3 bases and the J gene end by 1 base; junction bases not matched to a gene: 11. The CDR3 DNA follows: TGCAGTGCTAGTAAAGCACTAGCGCTATTCCAAGAGACCCAGTACTTC. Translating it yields CSASKALALFQETQYF.

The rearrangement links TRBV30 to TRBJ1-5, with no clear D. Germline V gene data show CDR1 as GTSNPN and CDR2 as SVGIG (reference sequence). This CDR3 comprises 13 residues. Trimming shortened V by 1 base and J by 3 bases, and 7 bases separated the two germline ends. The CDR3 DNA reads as TGTGCCTGGAGTGACAGCTTCAATCAGCCCCAGCATTTT. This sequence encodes CAWSDSFNQPQHF.

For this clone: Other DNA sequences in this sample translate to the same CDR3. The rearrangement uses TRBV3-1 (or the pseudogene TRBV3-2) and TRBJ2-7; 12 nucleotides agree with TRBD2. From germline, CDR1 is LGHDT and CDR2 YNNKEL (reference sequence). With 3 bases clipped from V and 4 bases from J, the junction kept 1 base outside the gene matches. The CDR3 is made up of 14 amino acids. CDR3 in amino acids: CASSQTSGSYEQYF. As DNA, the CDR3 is TGTGCCAGCAGCCAGACTAGCGGGAGTTACGAGCAGTACTTC.

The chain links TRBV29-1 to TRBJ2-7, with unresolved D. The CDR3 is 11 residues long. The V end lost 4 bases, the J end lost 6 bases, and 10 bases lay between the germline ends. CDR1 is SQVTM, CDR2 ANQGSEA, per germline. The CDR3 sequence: CSVAAGPEQYF. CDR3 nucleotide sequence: TGCAGCGTTGCAGCAGGTCCCGAGCAGTACTTC.

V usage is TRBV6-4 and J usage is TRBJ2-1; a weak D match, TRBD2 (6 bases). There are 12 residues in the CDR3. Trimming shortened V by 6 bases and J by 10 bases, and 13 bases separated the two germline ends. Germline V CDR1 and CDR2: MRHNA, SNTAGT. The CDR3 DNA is TGTGCCAGCAGGGGACTTGTCGGGGAGCAGTTCTTC. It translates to CASRGLVGEQFF.

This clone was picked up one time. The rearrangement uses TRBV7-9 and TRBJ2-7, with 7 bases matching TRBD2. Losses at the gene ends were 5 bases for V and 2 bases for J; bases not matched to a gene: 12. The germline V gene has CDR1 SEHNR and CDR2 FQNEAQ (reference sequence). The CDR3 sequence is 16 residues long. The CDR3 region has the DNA TGTGCCAGCAGCACCTTACAGACTAGCCGCCCCTACGAGCAGTACTTC. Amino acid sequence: CASSTLQTSRPYEQYF.

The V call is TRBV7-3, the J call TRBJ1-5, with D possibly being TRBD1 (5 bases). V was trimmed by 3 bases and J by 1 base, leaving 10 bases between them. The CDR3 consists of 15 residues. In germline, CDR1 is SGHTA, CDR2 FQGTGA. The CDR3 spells CASSFAQASNQPQHF. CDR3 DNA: TGTGCCAGCAGCTTCGCACAGGCCAGCAATCAGCCCCAGCATTTT.

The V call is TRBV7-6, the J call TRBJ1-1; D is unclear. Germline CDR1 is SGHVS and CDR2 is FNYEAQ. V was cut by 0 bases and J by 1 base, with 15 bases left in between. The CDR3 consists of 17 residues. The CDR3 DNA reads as TGTGCCAGCAGCTTAGCGTTAGGAGGACGGGGGAACACTGAAGCTTTCTTT. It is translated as CASSLALGGRGNTEAFF.

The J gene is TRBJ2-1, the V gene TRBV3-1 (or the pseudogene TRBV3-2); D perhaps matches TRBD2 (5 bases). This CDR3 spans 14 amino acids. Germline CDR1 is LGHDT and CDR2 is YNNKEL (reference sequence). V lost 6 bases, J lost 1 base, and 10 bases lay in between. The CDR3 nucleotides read TGTGCCAGCAGACCGGGCGGGTCCTACAATGAGCAGTTCTTC. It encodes CASRPGGSYNEQFF.

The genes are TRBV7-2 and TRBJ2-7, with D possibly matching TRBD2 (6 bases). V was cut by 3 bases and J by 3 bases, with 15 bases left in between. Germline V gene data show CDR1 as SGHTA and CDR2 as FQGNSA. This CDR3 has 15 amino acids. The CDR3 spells CASSLYRGLFYEQYF. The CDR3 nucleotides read TGTGCCAGCAGCTTGTATAGGGGACTGTTCTACGAGCAGTACTTC. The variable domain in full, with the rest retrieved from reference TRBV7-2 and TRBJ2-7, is GAGVSQSPSNKVTEKGKDVELRCDPISGHTALYWYRQSLGQGLEFLIYFQGNSAPDKSGLPSDRFSAERTGGSVSTLTIQRTQQEDSAVYLCASSLYRGLFYEQYFGPGTRLTVT.